These 8 T cell receptor beta chains originate from one sample sequenced in a study of cytomegalovirus exposure and HLA in healthy donors (dated by TCRdb to the late 2010s). Libraries came from the immunoSEQ multiplex PCR assay. For the multiplex PCR, a mixture combining 60 forward primers for TCR Vbeta segments and 13 reverse primers for TCR Jbeta segments was used. TCRdb provides this immuneACCESS table in a form limited to in-frame rearrangements. Some clones are lacking; in checked studies, under half of them reflect an unresolved V gene, and why the rest are absent is not known. This sample's clone table shows about 88,000 clones. 5.5% to 6.5% of the sample belongs to the ten largest clones. Sequenced: PBMCs. Source of these receptors: a girl between 5 and 17 years old in good health and CMV-seropositive.

The chain couples TRBV10-3 to TRBJ2-7; 7 nucleotides line up with TRBD2. The germline gives CDR1 ENHRY, CDR2 SYGVKD. V dropped 4 bases and J dropped 0; count of bases not matched to a gene: 6. This CDR3 has 15 amino acids. The CDR3 sequence is CAISGGGETSYEQYV. The DNA for the CDR3 is TGTGCCATCAGTGGTGGGGGGGAGACCTCCTACGAGCAGTACGTC.

The gene calls are TRBV30 and TRBJ2-5, with D tentatively TRBD2 (5 bases). CDR1 is GTSNPN, CDR2 SVGIG, per germline (reference sequence). CDR3 length: 12 amino acids. V shed 7 bases and J shed 5 bases, with 14 bases lying between them. This CDR3 is CASGVSVETQYF. CDR3 in DNA: TGTGCCTCCGGGGTCTCCGTCGAGACCCAGTACTTC.

The J gene is TRBJ1-1, the V gene TRBV6-1; D unclear. The V end lost 4 bases, the J end lost 5 bases, and 8 bases lay between the germline ends. CDR1 is MNHNS and CDR2 is SASEGT in the germline V gene. This CDR3 spans 12 amino acids. The CDR3 reads CASSVLRTEAFF. The CDR3 nucleotides are TGTGCCAGCAGTGTTCTCAGGACTGAAGCTTTCTTT.

This chain uses TRBV4-2 with TRBJ2-2; the match to TRBD2 covers 11 bases. The J segment lost 4 bases and the V segment lost 4 bases, leaving 8 bases of the junction unmatched. This CDR3 has 17 amino acids. In germline, CDR1 is LGHNA, CDR2 YNFKEQ. The CDR3: CASSPVAGGPGTGELFF. The CDR3 DNA follows: TGTGCCAGCAGCCCCGTAGCGGGGGGGCCGGGCACCGGGGAGCTGTTTTTT.

The V and J genes are TRBV27 and TRBJ2-7; D remains ambiguous. The CDR3 consists of 14 residues. Germline values: CDR1 MNHEY, CDR2 SMNVEV (reference sequence). Trimming stripped 0 bases from V and 2 bases from J, with 8 bases between. CDR3 nucleotide sequence: TGTGCCAGCAGTTTATCCCCCGGAGCCTACGAGCAGTACGTC. It translates to CASSLSPGAYEQYV.

This sequence joins TRBV18 and TRBJ2-7, with D tentatively TRBD2 (5 bases). Germline V CDR1 and CDR2: KGHSH, LQKENI. V was shortened by 2 bases and J by 0 bases, with 11 bases between the two germline ends. The CDR3 sequence is 15 residues long. CDR3 loop: CASSPRTGISYEQYV. The CDR3 DNA reads TGTGCCAGCTCACCAAGGACGGGGATCTCCTACGAGCAGTACGTC.

The V gene is TRBV7-9, the J gene TRBJ1-1; 8 bases align to TRBD1. The J segment lost 4 bases and the V segment lost 3 bases, leaving 13 bases of the junction unmatched. The CDR3 runs 17 residues. The germline V gene has CDR1 SEHNR and CDR2 FQNEAQ (reference sequence). CDR3 loop: CASSFTGTGWLVTEAFF. CDR3 sequence (DNA): TGTGCCAGCAGCTTCACCGGGACAGGATGGTTGGTCACTGAAGCTTTCTTT.

The V and J genes are TRBV5-5 and TRBJ2-3; D gene ambiguous. The V end lost 3 bases, the J end lost 1 base, and 18 bases lay between the germline ends. Per the germline V gene, CDR1 is SGHKS and CDR2 is YYEKEE (reference sequence). The length of the CDR3 is 17 residues. The CDR3, as DNA: TGTGCCAGCAGCTCCCCCGGTCGGCCGGGTGGCACAGATACGCAGTATTTT. Its translation is CASSSPGRPGGTDTQYF.